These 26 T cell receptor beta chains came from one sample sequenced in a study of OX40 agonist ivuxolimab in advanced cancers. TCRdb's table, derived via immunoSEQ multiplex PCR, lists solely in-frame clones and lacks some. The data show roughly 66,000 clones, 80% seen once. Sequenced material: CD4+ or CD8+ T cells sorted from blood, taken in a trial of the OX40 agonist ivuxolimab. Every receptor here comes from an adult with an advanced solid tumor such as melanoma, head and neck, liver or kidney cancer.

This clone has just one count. The CDR3 sequence is CASSLVSLEQFF. In DNA form, the CDR3 reads TGTGCCAGCAGCTTGGTCAGTCTTGAGCAGTTCTTC. The chain carries TRBV5-6 and TRBJ2-1, with unresolved D. V lost 0 bases to trimming and J lost 9 bases, with 7 bases between them. The CDR3 has 12 residues. CDR1 is SGHDT, CDR2 YYEEEE, per germline.

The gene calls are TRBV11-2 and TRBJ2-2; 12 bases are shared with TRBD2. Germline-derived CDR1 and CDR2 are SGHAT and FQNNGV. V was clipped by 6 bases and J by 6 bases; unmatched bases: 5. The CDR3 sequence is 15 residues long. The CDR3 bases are TGTGCCAGCAGTACTTCTAGCGGGGGGGCCGGGGAGCTGTTTTTT. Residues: CASSTSSGGAGELFF.

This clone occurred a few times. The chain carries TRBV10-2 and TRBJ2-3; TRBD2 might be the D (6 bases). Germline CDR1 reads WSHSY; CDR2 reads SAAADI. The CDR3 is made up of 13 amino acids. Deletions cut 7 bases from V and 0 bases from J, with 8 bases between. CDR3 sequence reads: CASMGGSTDTQYF. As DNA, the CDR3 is TGCGCCAGCATGGGGGGTAGCACAGATACGCAGTATTTT.

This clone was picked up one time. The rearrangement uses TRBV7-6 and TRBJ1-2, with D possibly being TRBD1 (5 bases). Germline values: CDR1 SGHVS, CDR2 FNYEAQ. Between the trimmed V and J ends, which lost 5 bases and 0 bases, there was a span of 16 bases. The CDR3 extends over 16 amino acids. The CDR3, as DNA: TGTGCCAGCAGCCCCGGGACCGGCCCTGCTAACTATGGCTACACCTTC. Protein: CASSPGTGPANYGYTF.

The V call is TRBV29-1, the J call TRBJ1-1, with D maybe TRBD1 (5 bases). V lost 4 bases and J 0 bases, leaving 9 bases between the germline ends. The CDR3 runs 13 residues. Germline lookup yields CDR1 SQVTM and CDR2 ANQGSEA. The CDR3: CSVGGLMNTEAFF. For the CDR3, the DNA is TGCAGCGTTGGGGGGTTGATGAACACTGAAGCTTTCTTT.

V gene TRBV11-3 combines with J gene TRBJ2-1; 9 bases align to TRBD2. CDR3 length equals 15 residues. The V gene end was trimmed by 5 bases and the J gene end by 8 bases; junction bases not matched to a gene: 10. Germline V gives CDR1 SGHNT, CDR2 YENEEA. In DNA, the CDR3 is TGTGCCAGCAGCCTTAGCGGGGGCGGGATCCATGAGCAGTTCTTC. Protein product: CASSLSGGGIHEQFF.

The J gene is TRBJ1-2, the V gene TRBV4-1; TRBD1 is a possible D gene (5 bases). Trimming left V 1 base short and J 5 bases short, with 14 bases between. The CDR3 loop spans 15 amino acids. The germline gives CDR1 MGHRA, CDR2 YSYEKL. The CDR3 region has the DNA TGCGCCAGCAGCCAAGGTGCAGGGTTTACTTATGGCTACACCTTC. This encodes CASSQGAGFTYGYTF.

CDR3 protein: CASSQRARDTQYF. The CDR3 DNA is TGCGCCAGCAGCCAACGGGCGAGGGATACGCAGTATTTT. V gene TRBV4-3 combines with J gene TRBJ2-3; no definite D call. This CDR3 has 13 residues. Between the trimmed V and J ends, which lost 2 bases and 6 bases, there was a span of 9 bases. Germline V gives CDR1 LGHNA, CDR2 YSLEER.

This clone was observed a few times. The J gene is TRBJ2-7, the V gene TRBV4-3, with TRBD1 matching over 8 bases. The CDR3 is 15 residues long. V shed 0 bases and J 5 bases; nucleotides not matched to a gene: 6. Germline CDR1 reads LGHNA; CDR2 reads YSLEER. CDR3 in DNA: TGCGCCAGCAGCCAAGAGACAGGGGCAAGCCACGAGCAGTACTTC. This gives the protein CASSQETGASHEQYF.

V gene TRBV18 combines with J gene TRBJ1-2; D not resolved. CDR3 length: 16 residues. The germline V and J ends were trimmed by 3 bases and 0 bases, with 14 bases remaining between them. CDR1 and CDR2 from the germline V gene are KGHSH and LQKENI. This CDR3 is CASSPRKSLANYGYTF. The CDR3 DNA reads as TGTGCCAGCTCACCTCGGAAATCGTTAGCTAACTATGGCTACACCTTC.

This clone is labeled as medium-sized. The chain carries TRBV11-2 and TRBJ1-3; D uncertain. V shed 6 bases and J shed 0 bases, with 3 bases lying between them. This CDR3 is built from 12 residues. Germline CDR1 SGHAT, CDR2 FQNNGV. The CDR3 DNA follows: TGTGCCAGCAGGAGCTCTGGAAACACCATATATTTT. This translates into CASRSSGNTIYF.

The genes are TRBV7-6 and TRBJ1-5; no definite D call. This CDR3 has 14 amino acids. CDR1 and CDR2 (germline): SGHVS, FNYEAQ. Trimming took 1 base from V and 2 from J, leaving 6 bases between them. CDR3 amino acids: CASSLDAGNQPQHF. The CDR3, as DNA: TGTGCCAGCAGCTTAGACGCCGGCAATCAGCCCCAGCATTTT.

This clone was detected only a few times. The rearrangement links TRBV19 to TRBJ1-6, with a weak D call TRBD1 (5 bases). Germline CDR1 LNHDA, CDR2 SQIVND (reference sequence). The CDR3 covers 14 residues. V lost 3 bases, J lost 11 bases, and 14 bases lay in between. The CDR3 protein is CASSIRGPGTPLHF. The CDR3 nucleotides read TGTGCCAGTAGTATCCGGGGACCAGGGACACCCCTCCACTTT.

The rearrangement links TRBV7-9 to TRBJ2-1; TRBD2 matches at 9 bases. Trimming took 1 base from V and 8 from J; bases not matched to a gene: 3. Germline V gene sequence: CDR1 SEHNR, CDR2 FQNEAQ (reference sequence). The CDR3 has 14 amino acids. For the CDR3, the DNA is TGTGCCAGCAGCTTAGTGGGCGGGGGGGATGAGCAGTTCTTC. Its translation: CASSLVGGGDEQFF.

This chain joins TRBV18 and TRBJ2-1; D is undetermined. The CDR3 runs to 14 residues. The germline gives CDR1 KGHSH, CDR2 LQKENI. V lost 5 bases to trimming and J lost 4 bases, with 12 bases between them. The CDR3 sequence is CASSLDHPYNEQFF. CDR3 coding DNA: TGTGCCAGCTCATTGGACCACCCTTACAATGAGCAGTTCTTC.

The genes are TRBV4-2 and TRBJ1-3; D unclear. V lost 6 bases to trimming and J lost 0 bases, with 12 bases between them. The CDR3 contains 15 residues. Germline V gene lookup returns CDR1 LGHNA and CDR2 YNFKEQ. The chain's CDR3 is CASRETRSSGNTIYF. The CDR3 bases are TGTGCCAGCAGGGAGACAAGGAGCTCTGGAAACACCATATATTTT.

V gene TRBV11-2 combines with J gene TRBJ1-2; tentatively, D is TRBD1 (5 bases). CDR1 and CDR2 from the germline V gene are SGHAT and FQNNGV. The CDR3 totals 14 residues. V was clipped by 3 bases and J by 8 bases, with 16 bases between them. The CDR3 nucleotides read TGTGCCAGCAGCTTTGTTCAGGGCGGTGGCGGCTACACCTTC. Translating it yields CASSFVQGGGGYTF.

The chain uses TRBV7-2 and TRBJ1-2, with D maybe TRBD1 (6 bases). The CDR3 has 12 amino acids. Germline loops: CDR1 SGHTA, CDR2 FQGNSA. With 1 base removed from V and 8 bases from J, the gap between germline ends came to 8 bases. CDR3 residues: CASSLEGGGYTF. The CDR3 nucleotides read TGTGCCAGCAGCTTAGAGGGGGGCGGCTACACCTTC.

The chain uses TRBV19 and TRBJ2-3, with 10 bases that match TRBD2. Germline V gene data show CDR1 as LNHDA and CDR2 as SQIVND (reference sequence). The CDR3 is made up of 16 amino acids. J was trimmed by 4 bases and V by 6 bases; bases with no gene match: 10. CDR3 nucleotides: TGTGCCAGTAGAACACGACTAGCGGGTGTGTCAGATACGCAGTATTTT. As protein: CASRTRLAGVSDTQYF.

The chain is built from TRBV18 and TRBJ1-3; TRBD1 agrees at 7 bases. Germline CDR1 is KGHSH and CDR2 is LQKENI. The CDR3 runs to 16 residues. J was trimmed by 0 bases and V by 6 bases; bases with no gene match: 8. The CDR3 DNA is TGTGCCAGCTCCCTCGCGGGACAGCTCTCTGGAAACACCATATATTTT. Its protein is CASSLAGQLSGNTIYF.

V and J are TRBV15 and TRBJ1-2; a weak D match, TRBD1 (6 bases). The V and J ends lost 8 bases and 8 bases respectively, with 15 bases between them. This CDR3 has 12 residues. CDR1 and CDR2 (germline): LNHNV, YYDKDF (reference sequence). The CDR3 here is CATGSGVGGYTF. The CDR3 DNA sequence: TGTGCCACCGGGTCAGGGGTCGGCGGCTACACCTTC.

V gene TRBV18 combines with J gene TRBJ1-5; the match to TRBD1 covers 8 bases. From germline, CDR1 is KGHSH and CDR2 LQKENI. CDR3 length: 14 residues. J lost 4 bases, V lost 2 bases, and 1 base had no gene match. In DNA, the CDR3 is TGTGCCAGCTCACCAACAGGGGGGAATCAGCCCCAGCATTTT. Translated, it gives CASSPTGGNQPQHF.

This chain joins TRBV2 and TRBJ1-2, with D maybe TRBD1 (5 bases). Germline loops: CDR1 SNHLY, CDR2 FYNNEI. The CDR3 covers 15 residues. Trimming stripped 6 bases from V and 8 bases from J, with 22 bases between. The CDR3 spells CASSSSRDAYSGYTF. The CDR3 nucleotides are TGTGCCAGCAGCTCAAGCCGGGACGCTTATTCAGGCTACACCTTC.

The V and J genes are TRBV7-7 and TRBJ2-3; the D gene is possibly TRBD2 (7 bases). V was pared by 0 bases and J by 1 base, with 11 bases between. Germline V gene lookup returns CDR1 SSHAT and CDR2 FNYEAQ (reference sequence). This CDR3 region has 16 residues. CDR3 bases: TGTGCCAGCAGCTTAGCGGGGGGGCCAGGCACAGATACGCAGTATTTT. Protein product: CASSLAGGPGTDTQYF.

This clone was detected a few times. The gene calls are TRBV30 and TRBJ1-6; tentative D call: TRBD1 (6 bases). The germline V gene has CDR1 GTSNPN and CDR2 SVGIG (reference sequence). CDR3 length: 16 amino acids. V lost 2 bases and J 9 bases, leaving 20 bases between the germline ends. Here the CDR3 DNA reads TGTGCCTGGAGTCCCGCAGGGGCTATTGGGCCTTCACCCCTCCACTTT. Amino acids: CAWSPAGAIGPSPLHF.

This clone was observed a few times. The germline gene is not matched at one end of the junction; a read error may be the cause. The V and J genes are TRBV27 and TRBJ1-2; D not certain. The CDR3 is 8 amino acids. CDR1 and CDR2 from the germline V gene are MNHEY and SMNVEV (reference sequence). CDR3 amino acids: CASSTLFF. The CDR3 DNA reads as TGTGCCAGCAGTACCCTCTTCTTC.